This T cell receptor beta chain was profiled in a study of cytomegalovirus exposure and HLA in healthy donors. About the research overall: A prior analysis found around 110 million unique TCR beta sequences from 150 million to 200 million T cells. Study findings and constraints: TRBV6-2, TRBV6-3 and some other V segments were unresolvable in 87-base-pair reads. The sole available immune exposure information was CMV serostatus. Analyses of presence and absence presupposed an approximately uniform sequencing depth across donors.

The study ran its PCR with 60 Vbeta and 13 Jbeta primers. Sequencing was performed with immunoSEQ multiplex PCR; in TCRdb, only in-frame clones are kept and a portion is missing. This sample has fewer than 150,000 clones, with around three quarters found just once. This CDR3 contains 16 residues. V was pared by 0 bases and J by 1 base, with 10 bases between. The germline CDR1 and CDR2 sequences are SGHRS and YFSETQ. The sample holds one count of this clone. As yet, its antigen is unknown. Sequences were obtained from PBMCs. The source is a man in his forties or fifties in good health and CMV-seronegative. The rearrangement links TRBV5-1 to TRBJ2-2, with D maybe TRBD2 (5 bases). In DNA, the CDR3 is TGCGCCAGCAGCTTGGATGGCGGGTTGAACACCGGGGAGCTGTTTTTT. Its protein is CASSLDGGLNTGELFF.